This passage covers 10 T cell receptor beta chains from one sample sequenced in a study of T cells in severe cutaneous drug reactions. TCR subtype-specific primers in iRepertoire multiplex PCR prepared libraries for bulk and single-cell sequencing. TCRdb reanalyzed the multiplex PCR reads and collapses them to one entry per CDR3 protein, without DNA. Its listing shows over 20,000 distinct CDR3 sequences. Sequenced patients had Stevens-Johnson syndrome or toxic epidermal necrolysis caused by carbamazepine. Sequencing input: PBMCs. The receptor source for this set is a human donor with toxic epidermal necrolysis, a severe cutaneous drug reaction.

This CDR3 is CAIQGTNTGNTIYF. The gene calls are TRBV10-3 and TRBJ1-3; there is no DNA to check the TCRdb D call of TRBD1. CDR1 and CDR2 (germline): ENHRY, SYGVKD. CDR3 length: 14 residues.

V is TRBV20-1 and J is TRBJ2-3. The CDR3 totals 15 residues. Germline CDR1 and CDR2: DFQATT and SNEGSKA (reference sequence). The CDR3 loop reads CSARGLQARTDTQYF.

The chain combines TRBV29-1 with TRBJ2-3. CDR1 and CDR2 from the germline V gene are SQVTM and ANQGSEA. This CDR3 comprises 12 residues. The CDR3 here is CSGRNSTDTQYF.

The rearrangement joins TRBV2 to TRBJ2-5. The CDR3 length is 13 residues. CDR1 is SNHLY, CDR2 FYNNEI, per germline. Here the CDR3 reads CATTHKVRETQYF.

The J gene is TRBJ2-3, the V gene TRBV25-1; there is no DNA to check the TCRdb D call of TRBD1. Germline V lookup: CDR1 MGHDK, CDR2 SYGVNS. This CDR3 has 17 residues. CDR3 in amino acids: CASSAIQPTGGTDTQYF.

The CDR3 protein is CAWSVGFSTTTYNEQFF. V is TRBV30 and J is TRBJ2-1; TCRdb gives TRBD2 as the D gene, but with no DNA this cannot be confirmed. Germline V gene lookup returns CDR1 GTSNPN and CDR2 SVGIG (reference sequence). The CDR3 length is 17 residues. The entire variable domain, with the rest obtained from reference TRBV30 and TRBJ2-1, is as follows: SQTIHQWPATLVQPVGSPLSLECTVEGTSNPNLYWYRQAAGRGLQLLFYSVGIGQISSEVPQNLSASRPQDRQFILSSKKLLLSDSGFYLCAWSVGFSTTTYNEQFFGPGTRLTVL.

This chain uses TRBV4-1 with TRBJ2-3; TCRdb outputs TRBD1, but without DNA this stays unchecked. The CDR3 length is 17 residues. CDR1 and CDR2 from the germline V gene are MGHRA and YSYEKL. The CDR3 is CASSPIRGGSSTDTQYF.

V and J are TRBV6-2 or TRBV6-3 and TRBJ2-3; TCRdb lists TRBD1, though no DNA is available to test this call. Germline CDR1 reads MNHEY; CDR2 reads SVGEGT. The length of the CDR3 is 15 residues. This CDR3 reads CASRRTGVRTDTQYF.

The CDR3 loop reads CSFVAGGIYEQFF. The rearrangement links TRBV29-1 to TRBJ2-1; TCRdb indicates TRBD2, and absent DNA this call remains unverified. CDR3 length: 13 residues. Germline V lookup: CDR1 SQVTM, CDR2 ANQGSEA.

V gene TRBV29-1 combines with J gene TRBJ2-3; TCRdb returns TRBD1, unconfirmable since there is no DNA. This CDR3 has 15 residues. Germline CDR1 and CDR2: SQVTM and ANQGSEA. The CDR3 spells CSVETWGQGGDTQYF.